This TCR beta chain was retrieved from a study of Graves' ophthalmopathy and Graves' hyperthyroidism. At the level of the study: Peripheral blood sampling preceded any treatment and occurred at initial diagnosis. Notes on the study in general: Blood samples also showed most expanded thyroid clonotypes exceeding 0.001 frequency.

Losses at the gene ends were 9 bases for V and 2 bases for J; bases not matched to a gene: 8. CDR3 length equals 14 residues. Germline V lookup: CDR1 SGHAT, CDR2 FQDESV (reference sequence). Amplification targeted the TCR beta CDR3 regions, with RNA transcripts as the source material. Scientists carried out first-round RT-PCR using HTBI primers and then a second-round multiplex PCR. TCRdb reprocessed the multiplex PCR reads with MiXCR, giving one entry per CDR3 protein. Of about 740,000 distinct CDR3 sequences listed, 40% were seen once; the top ten hold roughly 46%. As concerns this clonotype: Its antigen is unknown.

This chain links TRBV11-1 with TRBJ2-7, with 9 bases lining up with TRBD1. The source material was peripheral blood. This receptor was taken from an adult man with Graves' ophthalmopathy. The CDR3 DNA reads as TGTGCCAGTCAGCCGGGACAGGGTACCTACGAGCAGTACTTC. Translation: CASQPGQGTYEQYF.